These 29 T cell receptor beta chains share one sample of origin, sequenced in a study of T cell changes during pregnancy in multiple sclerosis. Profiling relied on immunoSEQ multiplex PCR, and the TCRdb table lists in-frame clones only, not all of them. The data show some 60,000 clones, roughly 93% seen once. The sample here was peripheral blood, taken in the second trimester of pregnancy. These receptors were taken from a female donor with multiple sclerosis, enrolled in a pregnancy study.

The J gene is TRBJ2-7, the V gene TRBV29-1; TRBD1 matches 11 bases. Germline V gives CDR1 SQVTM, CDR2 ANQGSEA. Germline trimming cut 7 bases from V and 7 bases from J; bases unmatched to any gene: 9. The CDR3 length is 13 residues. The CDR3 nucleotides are TGCAGCGGCAGGACAGGGGGCACCTTGGAGCAGTACTTC. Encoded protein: CSGRTGGTLEQYF.

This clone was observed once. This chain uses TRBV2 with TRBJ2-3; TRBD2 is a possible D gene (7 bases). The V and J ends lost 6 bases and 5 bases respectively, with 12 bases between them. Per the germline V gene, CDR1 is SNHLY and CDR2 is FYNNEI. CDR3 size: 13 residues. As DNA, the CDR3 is TGTGCCAGCAGCCGGGGGGCCGAAGATACGCAGTATTTT. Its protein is CASSRGAEDTQYF.

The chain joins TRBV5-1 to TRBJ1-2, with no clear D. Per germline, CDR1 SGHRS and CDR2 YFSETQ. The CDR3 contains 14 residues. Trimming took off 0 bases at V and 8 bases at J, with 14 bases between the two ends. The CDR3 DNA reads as TGCGCCAGCAGCTTGGCAGAGGGCGTGGGCGGCTACACCTTC. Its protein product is CASSLAEGVGGYTF. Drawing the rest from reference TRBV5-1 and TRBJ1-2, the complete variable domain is KAGVTQTPRYLIKTRGQQVTLSCSPISGHRSVSWYQQTPGQGLQFLFEYFSETQRNKGNFPGRFSGRQFSNSRSEMNVSTLELGDSALYLCASSLAEGVGGYTFGSGTRLTVV.

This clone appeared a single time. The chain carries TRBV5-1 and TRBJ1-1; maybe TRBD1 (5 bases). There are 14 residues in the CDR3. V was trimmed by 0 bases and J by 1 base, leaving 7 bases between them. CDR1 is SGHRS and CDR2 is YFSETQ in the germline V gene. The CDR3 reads CASSLDGGNTEAFF. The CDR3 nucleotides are TGCGCCAGCAGCTTGGACGGGGGGAACACTGAAGCTTTCTTT. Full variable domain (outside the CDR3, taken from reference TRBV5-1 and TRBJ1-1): KAGVTQTPRYLIKTRGQQVTLSCSPISGHRSVSWYQQTPGQGLQFLFEYFSETQRNKGNFPGRFSGRQFSNSRSEMNVSTLELGDSALYLCASSLDGGNTEAFFGQGTRLTVV.

CDR3 nucleotides: TGTGCCAGTTACCACGGCTATGGCTACACCTTC. Amino acids: CASYHGYGYTF. The chain employs TRBV19 and TRBJ1-2, with no clear D. CDR3 length: 11 amino acids. The germline V gene has CDR1 LNHDA and CDR2 SQIVND (reference sequence). Trimming cost V 8 bases and J 4 bases, with 8 bases left between them. Supplemented by reference TRBV19 and TRBJ1-2, the full variable domain reads DGGITQSPKYLFRKEGQNVTLSCEQNLNHDAMYWYRQDPGQGLRLIYYSQIVNDFQKGDIAEGYSVSREKKESFPLTVTSAQKNPTAFYLCASYHGYGYTFGSGTRLTVV.

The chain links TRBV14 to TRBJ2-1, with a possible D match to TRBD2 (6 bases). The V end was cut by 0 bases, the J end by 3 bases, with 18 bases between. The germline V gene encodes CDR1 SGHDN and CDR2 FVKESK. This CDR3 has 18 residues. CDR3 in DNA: TGTGCCAGCAGCCAAGAGTCCAGTAAGACTAGAGGCTACAATGAGCAGTTCTTC. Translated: CASSQESSKTRGYNEQFF. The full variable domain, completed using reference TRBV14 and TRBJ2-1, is EAGVTQFPSHSVIEKGQTVTLRCDPISGHDNLYWYRRVMGKEIKFLLHFVKESKQDESGMPNNRFLAERTGGTYSTLKVQPAELEDSGVYFCASSQESSKTRGYNEQFFGPGTRLTVL.

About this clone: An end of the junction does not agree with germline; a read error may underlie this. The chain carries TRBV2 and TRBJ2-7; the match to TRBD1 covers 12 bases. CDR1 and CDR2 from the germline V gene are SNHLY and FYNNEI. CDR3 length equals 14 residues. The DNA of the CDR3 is TGTGCCAGCAGTCACCCGGGACAGGGGGCGACTGGGGACTTC. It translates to CASSHPGQGATGDF.

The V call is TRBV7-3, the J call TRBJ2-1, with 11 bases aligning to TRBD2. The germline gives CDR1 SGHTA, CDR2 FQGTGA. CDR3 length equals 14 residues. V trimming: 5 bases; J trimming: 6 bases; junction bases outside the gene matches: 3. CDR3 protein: CASSLSGGANEQFF. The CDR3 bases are TGTGCCAGCAGCCTTAGCGGGGGGGCCAATGAGCAGTTCTTC.

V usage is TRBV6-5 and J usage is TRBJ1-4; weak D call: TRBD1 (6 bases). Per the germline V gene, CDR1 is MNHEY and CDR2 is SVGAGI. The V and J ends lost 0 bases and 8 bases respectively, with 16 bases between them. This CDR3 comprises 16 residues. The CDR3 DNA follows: TGTGCCAGCAGTTACTCATTTTCAGGGGCTGGAGAAAAACTGTTTTTT. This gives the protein CASSYSFSGAGEKLFF.

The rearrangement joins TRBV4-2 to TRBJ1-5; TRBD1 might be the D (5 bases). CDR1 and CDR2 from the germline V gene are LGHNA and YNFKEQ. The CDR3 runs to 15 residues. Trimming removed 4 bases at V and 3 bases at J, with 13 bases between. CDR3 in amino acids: CASSPTGGYNQPQHF. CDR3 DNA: TGTGCCAGCAGCCCAACCGGGGGTTACAATCAGCCCCAGCATTTT.

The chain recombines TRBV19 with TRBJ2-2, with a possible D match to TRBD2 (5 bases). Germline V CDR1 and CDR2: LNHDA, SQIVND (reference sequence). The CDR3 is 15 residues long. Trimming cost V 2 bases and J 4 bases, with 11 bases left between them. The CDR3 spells CASSIWRSATGELFF. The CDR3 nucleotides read TGTGCCAGTAGTATATGGAGGAGCGCCACCGGGGAGCTGTTTTTT.

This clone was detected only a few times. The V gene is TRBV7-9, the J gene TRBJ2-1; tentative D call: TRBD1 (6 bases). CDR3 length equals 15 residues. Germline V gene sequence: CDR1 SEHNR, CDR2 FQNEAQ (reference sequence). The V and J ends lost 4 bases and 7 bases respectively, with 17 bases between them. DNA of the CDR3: TGTGCCAGCAGCTCTCATACAGGGAATATTAATGAGCAGTTCTTC. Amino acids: CASSSHTGNINEQFF.

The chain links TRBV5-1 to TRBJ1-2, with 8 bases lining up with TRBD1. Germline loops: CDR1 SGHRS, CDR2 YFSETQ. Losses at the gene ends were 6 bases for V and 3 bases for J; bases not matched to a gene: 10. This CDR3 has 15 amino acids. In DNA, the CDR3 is TGCGCCAGCAACCCCGGGGCAGGGGGCGACTATGGCTACACCTTC. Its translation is CASNPGAGGDYGYTF. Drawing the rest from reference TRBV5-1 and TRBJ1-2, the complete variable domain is KAGVTQTPRYLIKTRGQQVTLSCSPISGHRSVSWYQQTPGQGLQFLFEYFSETQRNKGNFPGRFSGRQFSNSRSEMNVSTLELGDSALYLCASNPGAGGDYGYTFGSGTRLTVV.

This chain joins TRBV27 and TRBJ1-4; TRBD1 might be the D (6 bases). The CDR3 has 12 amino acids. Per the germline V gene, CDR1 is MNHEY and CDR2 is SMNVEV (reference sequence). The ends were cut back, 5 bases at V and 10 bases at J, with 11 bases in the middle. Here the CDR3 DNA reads TGTGCCAGCAGTCGGACAGTAGGAAAACTGTTTTTT. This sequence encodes CASSRTVGKLFF.

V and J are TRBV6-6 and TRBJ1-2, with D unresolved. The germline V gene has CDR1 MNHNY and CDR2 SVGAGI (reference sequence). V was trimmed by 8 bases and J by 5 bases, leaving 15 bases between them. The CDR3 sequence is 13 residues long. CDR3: CASSVAEKYGYTF. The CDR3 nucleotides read TGTGCCAGCTCGGTGGCGGAGAAGTATGGCTACACCTTC.

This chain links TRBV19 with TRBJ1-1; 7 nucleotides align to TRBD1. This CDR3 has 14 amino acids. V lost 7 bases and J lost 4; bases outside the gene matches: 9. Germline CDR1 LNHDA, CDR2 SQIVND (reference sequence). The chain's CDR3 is CASTAKDRSTEAFF. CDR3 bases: TGTGCCAGTACCGCTAAGGACAGGTCCACTGAAGCTTTCTTT.

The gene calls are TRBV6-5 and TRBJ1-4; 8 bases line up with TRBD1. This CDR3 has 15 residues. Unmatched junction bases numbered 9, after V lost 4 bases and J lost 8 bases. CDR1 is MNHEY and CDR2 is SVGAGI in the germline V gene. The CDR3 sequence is CASSSPDRGIEKLFF. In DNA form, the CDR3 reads TGTGCCAGCAGTTCACCTGACAGGGGAATAGAAAAACTGTTTTTT.

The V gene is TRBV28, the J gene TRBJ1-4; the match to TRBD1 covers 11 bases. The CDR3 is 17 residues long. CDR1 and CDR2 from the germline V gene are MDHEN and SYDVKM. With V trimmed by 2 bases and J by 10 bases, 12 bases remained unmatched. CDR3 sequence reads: CASSLALGQGALGKLFF. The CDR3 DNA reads TGTGCCAGCAGTTTAGCTCTCGGACAGGGGGCGTTGGGAAAACTGTTTTTT.

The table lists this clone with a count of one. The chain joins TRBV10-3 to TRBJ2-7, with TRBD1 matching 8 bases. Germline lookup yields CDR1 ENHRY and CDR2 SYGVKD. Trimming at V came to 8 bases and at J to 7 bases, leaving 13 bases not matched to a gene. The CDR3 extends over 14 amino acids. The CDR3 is CAIGEDRVVKEQYF. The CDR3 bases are TGTGCCATCGGGGAGGACAGGGTAGTAAAGGAGCAGTACTTC.

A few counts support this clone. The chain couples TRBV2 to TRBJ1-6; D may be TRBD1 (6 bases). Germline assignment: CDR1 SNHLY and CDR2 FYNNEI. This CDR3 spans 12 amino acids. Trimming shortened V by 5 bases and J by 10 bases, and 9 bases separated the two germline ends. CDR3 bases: TGTGCCAGCAGTTTCACAGGGTCACCCCTCCACTTT. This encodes CASSFTGSPLHF.

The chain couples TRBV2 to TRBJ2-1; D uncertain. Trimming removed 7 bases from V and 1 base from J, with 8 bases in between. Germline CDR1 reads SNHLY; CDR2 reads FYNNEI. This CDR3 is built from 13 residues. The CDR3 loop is CASIPRSYNEQFF. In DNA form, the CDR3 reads TGTGCCAGCATTCCCAGATCCTACAATGAGCAGTTCTTC.

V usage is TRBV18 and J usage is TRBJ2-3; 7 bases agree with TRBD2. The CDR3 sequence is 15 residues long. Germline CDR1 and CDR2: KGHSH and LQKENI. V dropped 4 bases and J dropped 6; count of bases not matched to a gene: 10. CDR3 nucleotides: TGTGCCAGCTCACGAGCGGGGTCCCACTGGGATACGCAGTATTTT. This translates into CASSRAGSHWDTQYF.

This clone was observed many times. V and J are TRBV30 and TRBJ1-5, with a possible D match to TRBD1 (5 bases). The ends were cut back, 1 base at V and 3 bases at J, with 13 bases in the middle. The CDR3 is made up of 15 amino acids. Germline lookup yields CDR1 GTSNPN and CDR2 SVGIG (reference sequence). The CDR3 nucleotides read TGTGCCTGGAGTGAAGGAGGGACCCTCAATCAGCCCCAGCATTTT. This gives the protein CAWSEGGTLNQPQHF.

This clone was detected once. The CDR3 DNA reads TGCAGCGCTACCGACAGGGGGGGGGCCACCGGGGAGCTGTTTTTT. Translating it yields CSATDRGGATGELFF. The chain links TRBV29-1 to TRBJ2-2; 9 positions agree with TRBD1. Germline-derived CDR1 and CDR2 are SQVTM and ANQGSEA. V was pared by 7 bases and J by 4 bases, with 10 bases of the junction left unmatched. The length of the CDR3 is 15 residues.

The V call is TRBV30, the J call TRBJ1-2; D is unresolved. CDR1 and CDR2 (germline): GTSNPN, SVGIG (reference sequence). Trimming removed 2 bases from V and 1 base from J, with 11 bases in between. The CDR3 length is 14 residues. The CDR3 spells CAWSRSLVNYGYTF. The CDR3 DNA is TGTGCCTGGAGTCGGTCTTTGGTTAACTATGGCTACACCTTC.

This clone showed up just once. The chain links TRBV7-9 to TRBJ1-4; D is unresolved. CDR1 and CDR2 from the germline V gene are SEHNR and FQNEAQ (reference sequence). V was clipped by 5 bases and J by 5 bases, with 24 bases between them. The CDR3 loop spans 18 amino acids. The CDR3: CASSPGTAPTLENEKLFF. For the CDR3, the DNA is TGTGCCAGCAGCCCCGGTACAGCCCCAACTCTCGAGAATGAAAAACTGTTTTTT.

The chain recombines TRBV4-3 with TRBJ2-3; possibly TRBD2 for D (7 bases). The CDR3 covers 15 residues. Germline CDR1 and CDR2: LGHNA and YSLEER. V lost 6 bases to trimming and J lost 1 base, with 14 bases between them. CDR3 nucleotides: TGCGCCAGCAGTATGGGGGGGCGGGGCACAGATACGCAGTATTTT. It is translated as CASSMGGRGTDTQYF.

The CDR3 spells CASSSKAFGTESYEQYF. DNA for the CDR3: TGTGCCAGCAGCTCTAAAGCCTTCGGGACAGAGTCCTACGAGCAGTACTTC. The genes are TRBV7-2 and TRBJ2-7, with 7 positions matching TRBD1. Germline lookup yields CDR1 SGHTA and CDR2 FQGNSA. The CDR3 extends over 17 amino acids. Trimming cost V 4 bases and J 1 base; bases outside gene matches: 13.

CDR3 in amino acids: CASSPQGSYGYTF. CDR3 nucleotides: TGTGCCAGCAGCCCTCAGGGTAGCTATGGCTACACCTTC. The V call is TRBV14, the J call TRBJ1-2; D is perhaps TRBD1 (5 bases). Trimming shortened V by 4 bases and J by 4 bases, and 10 bases separated the two germline ends. In germline, CDR1 is SGHDN, CDR2 FVKESK. This CDR3 has 13 amino acids.